This T cell receptor beta chain was documented in a study of chemoradiotherapy in HPV16-positive cancers. Data came from immunoSEQ multiplex PCR; TCRdb stores just in-frame clones and leaves some out. The repertoire holds under 2,000 clones, with roughly 88% as singletons. The CDR3 sequence is 15 residues long. Germline-derived CDR1 and CDR2 are SGHKS and YYEKEE (reference sequence). V lost 1 base and J lost 2, with 11 bases in between. The chain recombines TRBV5-5 with TRBJ2-3; D uncertain. Sequenced here: tumor tissue, sampled from a patient who underwent chemoradiotherapy. The TCR comes from a human donor with HPV-associated anogenital cancer. CDR3 sequence (DNA): TGTGCCAGCAGCTTGTATGCTACCACCACAGATACGCAGTATTTT. Amino acid sequence: CASSLYATTTDTQYF.